This is a list of T cell receptor beta chains from one sample in a study of shared clonotypes between healthy human individuals. Here immunoSEQ multiplex PCR was the method, and the copy in TCRdb shows in-frame clones only, minus some. The table lists about 2.4 million clones, 93% of them singletons. Sequences were obtained from naive CD4+ T cells from PBMCs. All receptors derive from a man younger than 30 in good health. Some clones in this sample may be carry-over from other donors' samples. Both conserved end residues are part of each CDR3. The order of the fields is V gene, J gene, D gene, CDR3 DNA, CDR3 protein. The D gene is left open where the match is weak.

V: TRBV4-2; J: TRBJ1-3; D: TRBD1; DNA: TGTGCCAGCAGCCAAGGAGGGGACAGCGCCATATATTTT; CDR3: CASSQGGDSAIYF
V: TRBV21-1; J: TRBJ2-7; D: .; DNA: TGTGCCAGCAGCATGGGGACAGGGTCAGGGGAGCAGTACTTC; CDR3: CASSMGTGSGEQYF
V: TRBV7-9; J: TRBJ2-1; D: TRBD2; DNA: TGTGCCCAGGGGACTAGCGAAGATAGCTCCTACAATGAGCAGTTCTTC; CDR3: CAQGTSEDSSYNEQFF
V: TRBV5-1; J: TRBJ2-5; D: .; DNA: TGCGCCAGCAGCTCCTTAGGACAGCTACAAGAGACCCAGTACTTC; CDR3: CASSSLGQLQETQYF
V: TRBV5-1; J: TRBJ2-3; D: .; DNA: TGCGCCAGCAGCTCCCCACAGGGCGTAATGTCCGGGGATACGCAGTATTTT; CDR3: CASSSPQGVMSGDTQYF
V: TRBV7-7; J: TRBJ2-5; D: .; DNA: TGTGCCAGCAGCCCTACGGGGGCGGGTGAGACCCAGTACTTC; CDR3: CASSPTGAGETQYF
V: TRBV18; J: TRBJ2-7; D: TRBD1; DNA: TGTGCCAGCTCACCACCCACAGGGGAGCTTCGCGAGCAGTACTTC; CDR3: CASSPPTGELREQYF
V: TRBV5-4; J: TRBJ2-3; D: .; DNA: TGTGCCAGCGAACTGGAGTACACAGATACGCAGTATTTT; CDR3: CASELEYTDTQYF
V: TRBV11-3; J: TRBJ2-7; D: TRBD2; DNA: TGTGCCAGCATCATGGGGAGGGCCGGAGAGCAGTACTTC; CDR3: CASIMGRAGEQYF
V: TRBV27; J: TRBJ2-1; D: TRBD2; DNA: TGTGCCAGCAAAGGGGGACTAGCGGGGAAATCGGTCTTC; CDR3: CASKGGLAGKSVF
V: TRBV28; J: TRBJ2-1; D: .; DNA: TGTGCCAGCAGTTGGAGGGCAGGGGTCCGCAATGAGCAGTTCTTC; CDR3: CASSWRAGVRNEQFF
V: TRBV28; J: TRBJ2-7; D: TRBD1; DNA: TGTGCCAGCAGTTCCGGGACAGGGAGGATCGAGCAGTACTTC; CDR3: CASSSGTGRIEQYF
V: TRBV5-4; J: TRBJ2-2; D: .; DNA: TGTGCCAGCAGCTTACCCACCAACACCGGGGAGCTGTTTTTT; CDR3: CASSLPTNTGELFF
V: TRBV5-3; J: TRBJ2-7; D: .; DNA: TGTGCCAGAAGCTTGGTCCAAACTAACAACCACGAGCAGTACTTC; CDR3: CARSLVQTNNHEQYF
V: TRBV21-1; J: TRBJ2-5; D: .; DNA: TGTGCCAGCAGCAAATTTGACAGGGGGCGCGAGGAGACCCAGTACTTC; CDR3: CASSKFDRGREETQYF
V: TRBV6-1; J: TRBJ1-1; D: .; DNA: TGTGCCAGCAGTGAAACGTGGGGCGCTGAAGCTTTCTTT; CDR3: CASSETWGAEAFF
V: TRBV5-4; J: TRBJ2-2; D: TRBD2; DNA: TGTGCCAGCAGCTTGGGAGGACTAGCTTCCACCGGGGAGCTGTTTTTT; CDR3: CASSLGGLASTGELFF
V: TRBV7-9; J: TRBJ1-5; D: .; DNA: TGTGCCAGCAACCGGGGGGTAGATCAGCCCCAGCATTTT; CDR3: CASNRGVDQPQHF
V: TRBV5-1; J: TRBJ1-1; D: .; DNA: TGCGCCAGCAGCCTCCAGGGAGGGGACACTGAAGCTTTCTTT; CDR3: CASSLQGGDTEAFF
V: TRBV5-4; J: TRBJ2-5; D: .; DNA: TGTGCCAGCAGCTCCCCTAGGATCGAAGAGACCCAGTACTTC; CDR3: CASSSPRIEETQYF
V: TRBV19; J: TRBJ2-1; D: .; DNA: TGTGCCAGTAGTATAACGGCGGTCTTTTCCTACAATGAGCAGTTCTTC; CDR3: CASSITAVFSYNEQFF
V: TRBV5-1; J: TRBJ1-3; D: .; DNA: TGCGCCAGCAGCATGACAGGTACCCCCTCTGGAAACACCATATATTTT; CDR3: CASSMTGTPSGNTIYF